A single sample gave rise to the 6 T cell receptor beta chains below, sequenced in a study of glioma-infiltrating T cells. Amplification of TCR alpha and beta CDR3 regions from RNA used iRepertoire nested multiplex PCR. TCRdb processed the multiplex PCR reads anew with MiXCR; each CDR3 protein has one entry. The data contain under 200,000 distinct CDR3 sequences, 30% to 40% of them singletons. Sample: glioma tissue, nonneoplastic brain tissue, or PBMCs (not recorded which). These receptors all stem from a human donor with low-grade glioma or glioblastoma, undergoing nonglioma brain surgery, or in good health (not recorded which).

A remark on this clonotype: A single base separates this from a much larger clone, so it may be a read error. The genes are TRBV7-9 and TRBJ2-1; unclear D gene. The J call may be mistaken, given a closer DNA end match to TRBJ2-7. The CDR3 has 13 amino acids. CDR1 is SEHNR and CDR2 is FQNEAQ in the germline V gene (reference sequence). CDR3 protein: CASSLGSNSEQYF. The CDR3 nucleotides read TGTGCCAGCAGCTTAGGTTCCAACAGTGAGCAGTACTTC.

About this clonotype itself: An end of the junction does not agree with germline; a read error may underlie this. V gene TRBV7-2 combines with J gene TRBJ1-1, with a possible D match to TRBD1 (6 bases). Per germline, CDR1 SGHTA and CDR2 FQGNSA. The CDR3 is 14 residues long. The CDR3: CAILQPGAGTEAFF. CDR3 coding DNA: TGCGCCATCCTCCAGCCAGGGGCCGGCACTGAAGCTTTCTTT.

About this clonotype itself: A much larger clone is a single base away; this may be a read error. The chain combines TRBV7-2 with TRBJ2-5; 7 nucleotides line up with TRBD2. CDR1 and CDR2 from the germline V gene are SGHTA and FQGNSA. The CDR3 runs 14 residues. Trimming took 2 bases from V and 3 from J; bases not matched to a gene: 3. The CDR3 region has the DNA TGTGCCAGCAGCTTACCGGGACTAAAAGAGACCCAGTACTTC. Translating gives CASSLPGLKETQYF.

Many counts were recorded for this clonotype. V is TRBV6-2 or TRBV6-3 and J is TRBJ1-1; the match to TRBD1 covers 11 bases. CDR1 and CDR2 (germline): MNHEY, SVGEGT. The CDR3 length is 18 residues. Germline trimming cut 0 bases from V and 4 bases from J; bases unmatched to any gene: 10. Written as DNA, the CDR3 is TGTGCCAGCAGTTACTCGATTGTGCAGGGACAGGGGGGCACTGAAGCTTTCTTT. As protein: CASSYSIVQGQGGTEAFF.

This clonotype was counted ten times or more. The CDR3 loop is CASTRDFGGSYNEQFF. CDR3 in DNA: TGTGCCAGCACCCGGGACTTCGGGGGCTCCTACAATGAGCAGTTCTTC. The rearrangement joins TRBV28 to TRBJ2-1; D might be TRBD2 (6 bases). The CDR3 runs 16 residues. The ends were cut back, 7 bases at V and 0 bases at J, with 16 bases in the middle. Germline loops: CDR1 MDHEN, CDR2 SYDVKM.

As DNA, the CDR3 is TGTGCCAGTAGCCGACAGGGGAACGGCTACACCTTC. Translating gives CASSRQGNGYTF. The chain carries TRBV19 and TRBJ1-2; TRBD1 matches 8 bases. CDR3 length: 12 amino acids. Germline-derived CDR1 and CDR2 are LNHDA and SQIVND (reference sequence). J lost 8 bases, V lost 6 bases, and 5 bases had no gene match.